The clone carrying this T cell receptor beta chain was counted only a few times. The data were obtained in a study of blood T cell repertoires in COVID-19. Sequencing was performed with immunoSEQ multiplex PCR; in TCRdb, only in-frame clones are kept and a portion is missing. This table has about 220,000 clones, approximately 80% appearing once. J was trimmed by 4 bases and V by 7 bases; bases with no gene match: 9. This CDR3 is built from 14 residues. Germline CDR1 MDHEN, CDR2 SYDVKM. The specimen sequenced was peripheral blood. This clonotype was sampled from a human donor in a cohort sampled during active COVID-19. This chain links TRBV28 with TRBJ1-1, with TRBD1 matching over 7 bases. This CDR3 reads CASTLQGSGTEAFF. The CDR3, as DNA: TGTGCCAGCACCCTACAGGGGTCTGGCACTGAAGCTTTCTTT.